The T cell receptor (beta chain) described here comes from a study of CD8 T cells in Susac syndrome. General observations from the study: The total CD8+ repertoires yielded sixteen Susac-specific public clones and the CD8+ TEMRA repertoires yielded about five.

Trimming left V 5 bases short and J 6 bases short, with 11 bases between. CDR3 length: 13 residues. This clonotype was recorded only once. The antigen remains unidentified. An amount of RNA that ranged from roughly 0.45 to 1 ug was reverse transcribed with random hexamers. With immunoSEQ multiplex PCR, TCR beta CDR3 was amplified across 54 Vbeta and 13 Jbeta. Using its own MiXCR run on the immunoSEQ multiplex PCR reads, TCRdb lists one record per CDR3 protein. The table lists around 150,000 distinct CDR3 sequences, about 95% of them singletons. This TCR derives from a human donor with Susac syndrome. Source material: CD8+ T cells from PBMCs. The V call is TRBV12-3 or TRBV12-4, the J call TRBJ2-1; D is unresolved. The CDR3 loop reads CASSLHLGNEQFF. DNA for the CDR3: TGTGCCAGCAGTCTCCATCTGGGCAATGAGCAGTTCTTC.